This TCR beta chain was retrieved from a study of cytomegalovirus exposure and HLA in healthy donors (dated by TCRdb to 2015 to 2018). Notes on the research overall: A later analysis indicated that the roughly 120 validation repertoires were generated on the platform also employed for the 700 or so repertoires of the first cohort. To predict cytomegalovirus infection status, the study brought together high-throughput TCR immunosequencing, statistical association of individual TCRs with disease status, and machine learning. The study aimed to test whether signatures of past pathogen exposure could be identified by cataloging public T cell receptors. In addition to the first cohort of 650 to 750 subjects, a separate validation cohort of 120 different subjects was used.

Points the paper makes about the study in general: The classifier was reported to diagnose cytomegalovirus status with high specificity and sensitivity in both the original and validation cohorts. The authors suggested that the approach could potentially be extended to other disease states and immunological phenotypes. The validation cohort had no HLA typing available for a later analysis, so co-occurrence within that cohort was assessed over all 120 or so repertoires. The study listed 150 to 200 TCR beta chains as associated with cytomegalovirus. While some public TCRs were present in many individuals, most TCR sequences turned up only very rarely across donors. Three of the identified cytomegalovirus-associated TCR beta chains were confirmed in vitro to be specific for cytomegalovirus antigens. Of the cluster scores, about 94% were above 0 in a later analysis, which found that TCRs clustered in the first cohort also tended to co-occur in the 95 to 150 validation repertoires.

The donors belonged to the validation cohort of over a hundred subjects, which was separate from the approximately 700-subject first cohort. In the case of this clone: Its recognized antigen is unknown. No qualities accompany the bases; no much larger clone lies one base away.

Receptor amplification or capture employed the immunoSEQ multiplex PCR assay. The study's processing was this. A statistical classification framework was built for diagnosing cytomegalovirus status from the catalog of TCR beta chain sequences. This immuneACCESS table, as held by TCRdb, lists in-frame sequences with V and J called but not all clones. Of the missing ones, under half trace to an unresolved V gene in checked studies; the others have no known cause. V, J and clone size are taken as reported in that table, and D and trimming were inferred from the DNA itself. In this sample the table shows roughly 100,000 clones, about 88% of which occur a single time. In total, the top ten clones hold about 4% of the sample. CDR1 and CDR2, looked up from the germline V gene, are LGHNT and FRNRAP. At the junction V is shortened by 0 bases and J by 6 bases; bases outside the gene matches: 6. The CDR3 holds 17 amino acids from the cysteine to the phenylalanine. The retained sequence is limited to the CDR3, 51 bases, with the frame set at the first base.

The sequence was obtained from a woman aged 18-30 years in good health and CMV-seropositive. The sequence is built from TRBV12-5 and TRBJ2-1, and 12 bases in between align with TRBD2. Sequences were obtained from PBMCs. The CDR3 is CASGLVFSGLAGNEQFF. The DNA sequence is TGTGCTAGTGGTTTGGTTTTCTCGGGACTAGCGGGCAATGAGCAGTTCTTC.